One sample yielded the 31 T cell receptor beta chains listed below, sequenced in a study of identical twins. TCRdb fed the 5' RACE reads into MiXCR, producing one record per CDR3 protein. The sample lists roughly 250,000 distinct CDR3 sequences; over 12% were seen once. The sequenced sample was memory (CD45RO+) T cells sorted from blood. These receptors were taken from a woman between 18 and 30 years old in good health.

This sequence joins TRBV6-2 or TRBV6-3 and TRBJ2-7; 9 bases agree with TRBD2. Per germline, CDR1 MNHEY and CDR2 SVGEGT. The CDR3 spans 22 residues. V shed 2 bases, J shed 3 bases, and the junction held 26 bases outside the gene matches. CDR3 in amino acids: CASSYPTPESGRILYGNYEQYF. Written as DNA, the CDR3 is TGTGCCAGCAGTTACCCGACACCGGAAAGCGGGAGGATTTTGTATGGAAACTACGAGCAGTACTTC.

This clonotype was observed many times. The chain carries TRBV2 and TRBJ2-3; weak D call: TRBD2 (6 bases). The CDR3 has 14 amino acids. Germline V gene data show CDR1 as SNHLY and CDR2 as FYNNEI. The ends were cut back, 8 bases at V and 4 bases at J, with 16 bases in the middle. DNA of the CDR3: TGTGCCAGCTGGGACTCCGGAGGGGCAGATACGCAGTATTTT. The encoded protein is CASWDSGGADTQYF.

This clonotype has at least ten counts. This sequence joins TRBV7-3 and TRBJ1-1; 7 nucleotides agree with TRBD1. CDR3 length: 13 amino acids. Trimming cost V 5 bases and J 5 bases; bases outside gene matches: 5. Germline assignment: CDR1 SGHTA and CDR2 FQGTGA. DNA of the CDR3: TGTGCCAGCAGCCTTTCGACAGGGACTGAAGCTTTCTTT. Amino acids: CASSLSTGTEAFF.

In the case of this clonotype: The junction differs from germline at one of its ends, possibly a read error. V and J are TRBV12-3 or TRBV12-4 and TRBJ2-5; tentatively, D is TRBD1 or TRBD2 (5 bases each). The CDR3 is 14 amino acids. The CDR3, as DNA: TGTGCCAGCAATTTACGGGGCCAGCAAGAGACCCAGTACTTC. It encodes CASNLRGQQETQYF.

This chain uses TRBV20-1 with TRBJ1-2; 7 bases are shared with TRBD1. The germline V gene encodes CDR1 DFQATT and CDR2 SNEGSKA (reference sequence). This CDR3 comprises 16 residues. Trimming cost V 6 bases and J 4 bases; bases outside gene matches: 17. The CDR3 loop reads CSARLTGAQQFYGYTF. The CDR3 DNA is TGCAGTGCGAGGCTAACAGGGGCCCAGCAGTTCTATGGCTACACCTTC.

Ten or more counts support this clonotype. The V call is TRBV5-5, the J call TRBJ2-2; D uncertain. The CDR3 is made up of 15 amino acids. Germline lookup yields CDR1 SGHKS and CDR2 YYEKEE (reference sequence). V lost 1 base and J lost 1, with 8 bases in between. The CDR3 protein is CASSLRSGNTGELFF. The CDR3 DNA reads TGTGCCAGCAGCTTGCGTTCAGGGAACACCGGGGAGCTGTTTTTT.

J is TRBJ1-2 and V is TRBV4-3; D might be TRBD1 (5 bases). V was trimmed by 0 bases and J by 5 bases, leaving 7 bases between them. This CDR3 is built from 13 residues. CDR1 is LGHNA and CDR2 is YSLEER in the germline V gene. The CDR3 loop reads CASSQDKGYGYTF. CDR3 in DNA: TGCGCCAGCAGCCAAGATAAGGGGTATGGCTACACCTTC.

Worth noting for this clonotype: A junction end diverges from the germline sequence, so it may reflect a read error. This chain connects TRBV5-6 to TRBJ2-1; D may correspond to TRBD1 or TRBD2 (5 bases each). This CDR3 is built from 16 residues. CDR1 is SGHDT and CDR2 is YYEEEE in the germline V gene. The CDR3 DNA follows: TGTGCCAGCAGCTGGGGGTTGTTCAGCTCCTACAATGAGCAGTCCTTC. Its protein is CASSWGLFSSYNEQSF.

There are a few counts of this clonotype. V gene TRBV11-2 combines with J gene TRBJ2-3; unclear D gene. CDR1 is SGHAT and CDR2 is FQNNGV in the germline V gene. V lost 4 bases to trimming and J lost 6 bases, with 11 bases between them. The CDR3 runs to 13 residues. This CDR3 reads CASSSLRWDTQYF. The CDR3 nucleotides read TGTGCCAGCAGCTCGTTAAGGTGGGATACGCAGTATTTT.

This clonotype was recorded a few times. The J gene is TRBJ1-3, the V gene TRBV6-6; tentatively, D is TRBD1 (5 bases). The CDR3 spans 13 residues. Per germline, CDR1 MNHNY and CDR2 SVGAGI (reference sequence). V lost 10 bases, J lost 5 bases, and 15 bases lay in between. In nucleotides, the CDR3 is TGTGCCACCACTGGGACCGCGCGAAACACCATATATTTT. Translating it yields CATTGTARNTIYF.

In its sample, this clonotype was seen many times. The V call is TRBV7-2, the J call TRBJ2-3; 12 nucleotides match TRBD2. V lost 4 bases and J lost 9; bases outside the gene matches: 8. The germline V gene encodes CDR1 SGHTA and CDR2 FQGNSA. This CDR3 has 15 amino acids. The CDR3 reads CASSSTSGGPRTQYF. CDR3 coding DNA: TGTGCCAGCAGCTCCACTAGCGGGGGGCCGCGGACGCAGTATTTT.

The chain links TRBV27 to TRBJ2-3; 14 nucleotides match TRBD2. The CDR3 is made up of 16 amino acids. Germline CDR1 and CDR2: MNHEY and SMNVEV (reference sequence). V lost 5 bases and J lost 3; bases outside the gene matches: 4. CDR3 sequence reads: CASSVGTSGRTDTQYF. The CDR3 region has the DNA TGTGCCAGCAGTGTAGGGACTAGCGGGAGAACAGATACGCAGTATTTT.

This clonotype was seen repeatedly, ten times or more. This sequence joins TRBV5-6 and TRBJ2-7, with 7 nucleotides matching TRBD1. The ends lost 4 bases at V and 3 bases at J; junction bases unmatched: 4. Germline CDR1 reads SGHDT; CDR2 reads YYEEEE. There are 13 residues in the CDR3. The DNA of the CDR3 is TGTGCCAGCAGCGGGACAGTCCTCTACGAGCAGTACTTC. Protein sequence: CASSGTVLYEQYF.

The genes are TRBV20-1 and TRBJ2-1, with TRBD2 matching 7 bases. Trimming removed 5 bases from V and 0 bases from J; junction bases left unmatched: 4. The CDR3 is 14 amino acids. Germline CDR1 DFQATT, CDR2 SNEGSKA (reference sequence). The CDR3: CSARRDYSYNEQFF. CDR3 nucleotide sequence: TGCAGTGCTCGTCGGGACTACTCCTACAATGAGCAGTTCTTC.

The V call is TRBV7-3, the J call TRBJ2-4; D possibly corresponds to TRBD2 (6 bases). Germline CDR1 reads SGHTA; CDR2 reads FQGTGA. Between the trimmed V and J ends, which lost 4 bases and 8 bases, there was a span of 12 bases. The CDR3 is made up of 13 amino acids. The CDR3 DNA sequence: TGTGCCAGCAGCTACGGGGGTTCGGACATTCAGTACTTC. It yields the protein CASSYGGSDIQYF.

This clonotype was observed a few times. V usage is TRBV18 and J usage is TRBJ1-1; a weak D match, TRBD1 (5 bases). CDR1 and CDR2 (germline): KGHSH, LQKENI. The CDR3 length is 14 residues. The V end was cut by 2 bases, the J end by 1 base, with 8 bases between. The CDR3 here is CASSPGTTNTEAFF. In nucleotides, the CDR3 is TGTGCCAGCTCACCAGGGACGACGAACACTGAAGCTTTCTTT.

J is TRBJ2-7 and V is TRBV5-5, with D possibly being TRBD1 (5 bases). V was shortened by 7 bases and J by 3 bases, with 17 bases between the two germline ends. The germline gives CDR1 SGHKS, CDR2 YYEKEE (reference sequence). The length of the CDR3 is 14 residues. CDR3: CASGPGIVCYEQYF. The DNA of the CDR3 is TGTGCCAGCGGCCCAGGGATCGTCTGCTACGAGCAGTACTTC.

Many counts were recorded for this clonotype. The genes are TRBV7-9 and TRBJ2-7, with 10 bases lining up with TRBD2. The CDR3 runs 14 residues. The germline gives CDR1 SEHNR, CDR2 FQNEAQ (reference sequence). V lost 1 base, J lost 8 bases, and 5 bases stayed unmatched. CDR3: CASSLVAGGLKQYF. CDR3 nucleotide sequence: TGTGCCAGCAGCTTAGTAGCGGGGGGCCTCAAGCAGTACTTC. Combining the CDR3 with reference TRBV7-9 and TRBJ2-7 gives the whole variable domain DTGVSQNPRHKITKRGQNVTFRCDPISEHNRLYWYRQTLGQGPEFLTYFQNEAQLEKSRLLSDRFSAERPKGSFSTLEIQRTEQGDSAMYLCASSLVAGGLKQYFGPGTRLTVT.

The chain has TRBV7-2 and TRBJ2-3; TRBD1 matches at 7 bases. Looked up from germline, CDR1 is SGHTA and CDR2 is FQGNSA. J gave up 1 base and V 5 bases, and 9 bases lay outside the gene matches. CDR3 size: 16 residues. The CDR3 bases are TGTGCCAGCAGCCTCCCCTGGACAGGACGCACAGATACGCAGTATTTT. This gives the protein CASSLPWTGRTDTQYF.

This clonotype is a singleton in its sample. The chain is built from TRBV20-1 and TRBJ2-1, with D possibly being TRBD2 (5 bases). CDR1 is DFQATT and CDR2 is SNEGSKA in the germline V gene (reference sequence). CDR3 size: 14 residues. Trimming removed 6 bases at V and 0 bases at J, with 12 bases between. The CDR3 nucleotides read TGCAGTGCGTATGCGGGCCTCTCCTACAATGAGCAGTTCTTC. Its protein is CSAYAGLSYNEQFF.

The rearrangement uses TRBV5-1 and TRBJ1-4; maybe TRBD1 (6 bases). The ends were cut back, 4 bases at V and 10 bases at J, with 26 bases in the middle. This CDR3 has 17 amino acids. CDR1 and CDR2 from the germline V gene are SGHRS and YFSETQ. CDR3 nucleotides: TGCGCCAGCAGCCTCTCCCCACAGGGAGCCTTCAGTGGAAAACTGTTTTTT. Translating gives CASSLSPQGAFSGKLFF.

This clonotype was counted only a few times. The chain recombines TRBV7-2 with TRBJ2-1; D ambiguous. This CDR3 has 15 residues. CDR1 is SGHTA and CDR2 is FQGNSA in the germline V gene. Deletions cut 0 bases from V and 1 base from J, with 7 bases between. The CDR3 reads CASSLALVSYNEQFF. In nucleotides, the CDR3 is TGTGCCAGCAGCTTAGCCCTAGTTTCCTACAATGAGCAGTTCTTC.

The V gene is TRBV9, the J gene TRBJ2-7; D gene ambiguous. The germline CDR1 and CDR2 sequences are SGDLS and YYNGEE. V gave up 0 bases and J gave up 0 bases, with 13 bases separating them. CDR3 length: 16 amino acids. CDR3 protein: CASSVEAYSSSYEQYF. The CDR3 coding sequence is TGTGCCAGCAGCGTAGAGGCCTATTCCTCCTCCTACGAGCAGTACTTC.

This chain uses TRBV18 with TRBJ2-3; 10 bases agree with TRBD2. V lost 3 bases, J lost 2 bases, and 5 bases stayed unmatched. Germline lookup yields CDR1 KGHSH and CDR2 LQKENI. The CDR3 sequence is 16 residues long. This chain's CDR3 is CASSPLSGGTTDTQYF. Written as DNA, the CDR3 is TGTGCCAGCTCACCGCTTAGCGGGGGGACCACAGATACGCAGTATTTT.

The V call is TRBV2, the J call TRBJ1-6; no firm D call. Trimming cost V 7 bases and J 5 bases, with 12 bases left between them. The CDR3 extends over 14 amino acids. Germline V gene data show CDR1 as SNHLY and CDR2 as FYNNEI. The CDR3, as DNA: TGTGCCAGCAAGAAGACGTTAGATAATTCACCCCTCCACTTT. Translation: CASKKTLDNSPLHF.

V usage is TRBV30 and J usage is TRBJ1-4; perhaps TRBD1 as D (6 bases). Trimming cost V 0 bases and J 10 bases, with 6 bases left between them. This CDR3 is built from 11 residues. From germline, CDR1 is GTSNPN and CDR2 SVGIG (reference sequence). The CDR3 sequence is CAWSVQGKLFF. In DNA, the CDR3 is TGTGCCTGGAGTGTACAGGGAAAACTGTTTTTT.

This clonotype was detected only a few times. The chain employs TRBV5-1 and TRBJ2-2, with D possibly matching TRBD2 (6 bases). The germline V gene encodes CDR1 SGHRS and CDR2 YFSETQ. V lost 4 bases and J 2 bases, leaving 12 bases between the germline ends. This CDR3 is built from 15 residues. CDR3 in DNA: TGCGCCAGCAGCCAGACTAGTGCTAACACCGGGGAGCTGTTTTTT. Translation: CASSQTSANTGELFF.

This clonotype was seen a few times. The genes are TRBV7-2 and TRBJ1-2; D unresolved. V dropped 5 bases and J dropped 7 bases, with 11 bases sitting between them. The CDR3 is made up of 12 amino acids. Germline values: CDR1 SGHTA, CDR2 FQGNSA. CDR3 nucleotide sequence: TGTGCCAGCAGCCCTAGATTTAGTGGCTACACCTTC. It yields the protein CASSPRFSGYTF.

In this sample, this clonotype turned up many times. The chain uses TRBV29-1 and TRBJ2-1, with 10 bases matching TRBD1. V gave up 7 bases and J gave up 5 bases; unmatched junction bases: 5. The CDR3 has 13 amino acids. Germline CDR1 is SQVTM and CDR2 is ANQGSEA. The CDR3 reads CSARDRGDNEQFF. CDR3 coding DNA: TGCAGCGCCCGGGACAGGGGAGACAATGAGCAGTTCTTC.

This clonotype occurred a few times. The CDR3: CASSWGLATDEQFF. Written as DNA, the CDR3 is TGTGCCAGCAGCTGGGGACTAGCTACCGATGAGCAGTTCTTC. This chain joins TRBV7-2 and TRBJ2-1; 9 bases map to TRBD2. The CDR3 loop spans 14 amino acids. Germline CDR1 is SGHTA and CDR2 is FQGNSA. The V segment lost 4 bases and the J segment 8 bases; nucleotides outside the gene matches: 6.

This clonotype has a handful of counts. The chain uses TRBV29-1 and TRBJ2-3, with D unclear. Germline V gene data show CDR1 as SQVTM and CDR2 as ANQGSEA. The V and J ends lost 4 bases and 0 bases respectively, with 5 bases between them. The CDR3 loop spans 12 amino acids. DNA of the CDR3: TGCAGCGTTGGGGCTAGCACAGATACGCAGTATTTT. Translating it yields CSVGASTDTQYF.